The rows below give T cell receptor beta chains drawn from one sample of a study of radiotherapy plus CTLA-4 blockade in lung cancer. Sequenced by immunoSEQ multiplex PCR; TCRdb stores in-frame clones only, minus some. The data contain about 90,000 clones, roughly four fifths of them seen just once; the ten biggest clones take up roughly 15%. The sequencing here drew on peripheral blood, taken from a patient treated with radiotherapy plus ipilimumab. Source of these receptors: a human donor with non-small cell lung cancer that progressed on radiotherapy plus ipilimumab. The CDR3 runs from the conserved cysteine through the conserved F or W. The order of the fields is V gene, J gene, D gene, clone size, CDR3 protein, CDR3 DNA. A D gene is named only where the DNA matches it firmly. The size field is filled for only some rows; it gives once, few, many or a size class.

v_gene: TRBV4-1
j_gene: TRBJ2-5
d_gene: TRBD2
abundance: .
CDR3aa: CASSQDWGLARETQYF
CDR3nt: TGCGCCAGCAGCCAAGATTGGGGACTAGCGAGGGAGACCCAGTACTTC

v_gene: TRBV28
j_gene: TRBJ1-2
d_gene: TRBD1
abundance: few
CDR3aa: CASRKGRQGPYGYTF
CDR3nt: TGTGCCAGCCGTAAGGGGAGACAGGGGCCCTATGGCTACACCTTC

v_gene: TRBV7-9
j_gene: TRBJ1-5
d_gene: .
abundance: medium-sized
CDR3aa: CASSLGVSNQPQHF
CDR3nt: TGTGCCAGCAGCTTAGGGGTCAGCAATCAGCCCCAGCATTTT

v_gene: TRBV4-3
j_gene: TRBJ2-1
d_gene: TRBD2
abundance: .
CDR3aa: CAGSREGRSEQFF
CDR3nt: TGCGCCGGCAGCCGGGAGGGGAGGAGTGAGCAGTTCTTC

v_gene: TRBV15
j_gene: TRBJ2-5
d_gene: TRBD2
abundance: .
CDR3aa: CATSRDKSVAGEETQYF
CDR3nt: TGTGCCACCAGCAGAGATAAGTCAGTTGCGGGGGAAGAGACCCAGTACTTC

v_gene: TRBV10-3
j_gene: TRBJ2-7
d_gene: .
abundance: .
CDR3aa: CAISGGGQETDEQYF
CDR3nt: TGTGCCATCAGTGGGGGGGGACAGGAGACCGACGAGCAGTACTTC

v_gene: TRBV5-6
j_gene: TRBJ1-4
d_gene: .
abundance: .
CDR3aa: CASSFRLGANEKLFF
CDR3nt: TGTGCCAGCAGCTTCCGACTGGGGGCTAATGAAAAACTGTTTTTT

v_gene: TRBV19
j_gene: TRBJ2-2
d_gene: .
abundance: .
CDR3aa: CASQGTGELFF
CDR3nt: TGTGCCAGCCAGGGGACCGGGGAGCTGTTTTTT

v_gene: TRBV6-1
j_gene: TRBJ2-7
d_gene: TRBD1
abundance: .
CDR3aa: CASSESHQGAPYEQYF
CDR3nt: TGTGCCAGCAGTGAAAGTCACCAGGGGGCCCCCTACGAGCAGTACTTC

v_gene: TRBV28
j_gene: TRBJ1-4
d_gene: .
abundance: .
CDR3aa: CASRRQQTTNEKLFF
CDR3nt: TGTGCCAGCAGAAGACAGCAAACAACTAATGAAAAACTGTTTTTT

v_gene: TRBV18
j_gene: TRBJ2-1
d_gene: TRBD2
abundance: .
CDR3aa: CASSPLGTSGTYNEQFF
CDR3nt: TGTGCCAGCTCACCACTCGGGACTAGCGGAACTTACAATGAGCAGTTCTTC

v_gene: TRBV19
j_gene: TRBJ2-7
d_gene: .
abundance: .
CDR3aa: CASSIVASAYEQYF
CDR3nt: TGTGCCAGTAGTATAGTCGCTAGCGCCTACGAGCAGTACTTC

v_gene: TRBV7-9
j_gene: TRBJ2-6
d_gene: .
abundance: .
CDR3aa: CASSLGSTGSSGANVLTF
CDR3nt: TGTGCCAGCAGCTTAGGGTCAACGGGATCCTCTGGGGCCAACGTCCTGACTTTC

v_gene: TRBV6-5
j_gene: TRBJ2-7
d_gene: TRBD2
abundance: .
CDR3aa: CASSGTSGGPYEQYF
CDR3nt: TGTGCCAGCAGTGGGACTAGCGGAGGGCCCTACGAGCAGTACTTC

v_gene: TRBV5-1
j_gene: TRBJ2-5
d_gene: TRBD2
abundance: .
CDR3aa: CASSLRREGRETQYF
CDR3nt: TGCGCCAGCAGTCTGCGACGGGAGGGCAGGGAGACCCAGTACTTC

v_gene: TRBV6-5
j_gene: TRBJ1-2
d_gene: .
abundance: .
CDR3aa: CASSYAGTYGYTF
CDR3nt: TGTGCCAGCAGTTACGCGGGGACCTATGGCTACACCTTC

v_gene: TRBV18
j_gene: TRBJ2-7
d_gene: TRBD1
abundance: .
CDR3aa: CASSPGQGGSYEQYF
CDR3nt: TGTGCCAGCTCTCCGGGACAGGGGGGCTCCTACGAGCAGTACTTC

v_gene: TRBV5-6
j_gene: TRBJ1-2
d_gene: .
abundance: .
CDR3aa: CASSSAGMGGYTF
CDR3nt: TGTGCCAGCAGCTCGGCTGGAATGGGAGGCTACACCTTC

v_gene: TRBV7-9
j_gene: TRBJ2-3
d_gene: .
abundance: .
CDR3aa: CASSLTGDASTDTQYF
CDR3nt: TGTGCCAGCAGCTTAACAGGCGATGCTAGCACAGATACGCAGTATTTT

v_gene: TRBV5-1
j_gene: TRBJ1-1
d_gene: TRBD1
abundance: .
CDR3aa: CASSLVGTGLYTEAFF
CDR3nt: TGCGCCAGCAGCTTGGTTGGGACAGGGTTGTACACTGAAGCTTTCTTT

v_gene: TRBV7-8
j_gene: TRBJ1-2
d_gene: .
abundance: .
CDR3aa: CASSFSFGKEGYGYTF
CDR3nt: TGTGCCAGCAGTTTTTCCTTCGGGAAGGAGGGATATGGCTACACCTTC

v_gene: TRBV27
j_gene: TRBJ2-7
d_gene: TRBD2
abundance: .
CDR3aa: CASSPTGLAREQYF
CDR3nt: TGTGCCAGCAGTCCAACAGGACTAGCGCGTGAACAGTACTTC

v_gene: TRBV9
j_gene: TRBJ1-1
d_gene: TRBD1
abundance: few
CDR3aa: CAPSSRQGGVSTEAFF
CDR3nt: TGTGCCCCCAGCTCACGACAGGGGGGGGTGTCCACTGAAGCTTTCTTT

v_gene: TRBV5-1
j_gene: TRBJ1-4
d_gene: .
abundance: .
CDR3aa: CASSLGQPGEKLFF
CDR3nt: TGCGCCAGCAGCTTGGGACAGCCGGGTGAAAAACTGTTTTTT

v_gene: TRBV14
j_gene: TRBJ1-2
d_gene: TRBD1
abundance: .
CDR3aa: CASSQETGAGYYGYTF
CDR3nt: TGTGCCAGCAGCCAAGAAACAGGGGCGGGCTACTATGGCTACACCTTC

v_gene: TRBV20-1
j_gene: TRBJ2-1
d_gene: .
abundance: .
CDR3aa: CSVRRNNEQFF
CDR3nt: TGCAGTGTGCGGAGAAACAATGAGCAGTTCTTC

v_gene: TRBV5-1
j_gene: TRBJ2-7
d_gene: TRBD1
abundance: .
CDR3aa: CASSLGQGVGEQYF
CDR3nt: TGCGCCAGCAGCCTCGGACAGGGGGTGGGCGAGCAGTACTTC

v_gene: TRBV6-1
j_gene: TRBJ2-3
d_gene: .
abundance: .
CDR3aa: CVVRVPPDTQYF
CDR3nt: TGTGTCGTGCGGGTCCCCCCGGATACGCAGTATTTT

v_gene: TRBV5-4
j_gene: TRBJ2-3
d_gene: .
abundance: .
CDR3aa: CASSFDRGTDTQYF
CDR3nt: TGTGCCAGCAGCTTTGACCGGGGCACAGATACGCAGTATTTT

v_gene: TRBV7-9
j_gene: TRBJ1-6
d_gene: .
abundance: .
CDR3aa: CASSLSGGWDSPLHF
CDR3nt: TGTGCCAGCAGCTTATCGGGGGGTTGGGATTCACCCCTCCACTTT

v_gene: TRBV2
j_gene: TRBJ1-5
d_gene: .
abundance: .
CDR3aa: CASSGVGGDQPQHF
CDR3nt: TGTGCCAGCAGTGGTGTCGGGGGGGATCAGCCCCAGCATTTT

v_gene: TRBV7-2
j_gene: TRBJ2-7
d_gene: .
abundance: .
CDR3aa: CASSLGSGRDAYEQYF
CDR3nt: TGTGCCAGCAGCTTGGGGTCTGGCAGGGATGCCTACGAGCAGTACTTC

v_gene: TRBV4-2
j_gene: TRBJ2-6
d_gene: .
abundance: .
CDR3aa: CASSQDAVSGANVLTF
CDR3nt: TGTGCCAGCAGCCAAGATGCAGTTTCTGGGGCCAACGTCCTGACTTTC

v_gene: TRBV5-4
j_gene: TRBJ2-7
d_gene: TRBD2
abundance: .
CDR3aa: CASSLVGLSGSFGEQYF
CDR3nt: TGTGCCAGCAGCTTGGTGGGCTTAAGCGGGAGTTTTGGCGAGCAGTACTTC

v_gene: TRBV7-6
j_gene: TRBJ2-7
d_gene: .
abundance: .
CDR3aa: CASSPGLGAPWGYEQYF
CDR3nt: TGTGCCAGCAGCCCCGGTCTGGGGGCACCATGGGGCTACGAGCAGTACTTC

v_gene: TRBV7-9
j_gene: TRBJ2-7
d_gene: .
abundance: once
CDR3aa: CASRTGPGEQYF
CDR3nt: TGTGCCAGCAGAACCGGTCCTGGCGAGCAGTACTTC

v_gene: TRBV6-1
j_gene: TRBJ2-5
d_gene: .
abundance: .
CDR3aa: CASSESQGKTQYF
CDR3nt: TGTGCCAGCAGTGAGAGCCAGGGAAAGACCCAGTACTTC

v_gene: TRBV5-1
j_gene: TRBJ2-2
d_gene: TRBD1
abundance: .
CDR3aa: CASSLWDRGLSGELFF
CDR3nt: TGCGCCAGCAGCTTGTGGGACAGGGGGTTATCCGGGGAGCTGTTTTTT

v_gene: TRBV6-4
j_gene: TRBJ1-6
d_gene: TRBD1
abundance: few
CDR3aa: CARLRDRDNSPLHF
CDR3nt: TGTGCCAGGTTGAGGGACAGGGACAATTCACCCCTCCACTTT

v_gene: TRBV6-1
j_gene: TRBJ2-7
d_gene: .
abundance: .
CDR3aa: CASSLRESNPHEQYF
CDR3nt: TGTGCCAGCAGCCTGAGGGAGAGTAACCCCCACGAGCAGTACTTC